A selection of T cell receptor beta chains follows, all from one sample in a study of blood T cell repertoires in COVID-19. The repertoire was sequenced with immunoSEQ multiplex PCR; TCRdb's copy has only in-frame clones and lacks some. Altogether approximately 400,000 clones are present, about 87% being singletons, with the ten largest covering roughly 12%. Source material: peripheral blood. Every receptor here comes from a woman aged 45-60 years with COVID-19, enrolled during active disease. Each CDR3 is given with its conserved first and last residue. The D gene is left open where the match is weak. Size tells how often a clone was seen (once, few, many) or the class of an expanded clone, and some rows leave it out.

J	size	D	V	CDR3	DNA
TRBJ1-2	NA	TRBD1	TRBV28	CASSFLDRGYGYTF	TGTGCCAGCAGTTTCCTGGACAGGGGCTATGGCTACACCTTC
TRBJ1-2	NA	NA	TRBV25-1	CASSGSGRGYTF	TGTGCCAGCAGTGGGAGTGGAAGGGGCTACACCTTC
TRBJ2-7	NA	NA	TRBV6-6	CASSYYGRGSDEQYF	TGTGCCAGCAGTTATTACGGCAGGGGCTCGGACGAGCAGTACTTC
TRBJ2-3	NA	TRBD2	TRBV11-3	CASSQAPSGGAKDTQYF	TGTGCCAGCAGCCAGGCCCCTAGCGGGGGGGCGAAAGATACGCAGTATTTT
TRBJ2-3	few	TRBD2	TRBV5-4	CASSLAPAGGLTDTQYF	TGTGCCAGCAGCTTGGCCCCGGCGGGGGGCCTCACAGATACGCAGTATTTT
TRBJ2-1	NA	NA	TRBV18	CASSPTPGGSGNEQFF	TGTGCCAGCTCACCCACCCCTGGGGGCTCGGGCAATGAGCAGTTCTTC
TRBJ2-3	NA	NA	TRBV19	CASSSLRTTSTDTQYF	TGTGCCAGTAGTTCCCTGCGGACTACTAGCACAGATACGCAGTATTTT
TRBJ1-3	once	NA	TRBV9	CASSVGAGVGNTIYF	TGTGCCAGCAGCGTAGGGGCGGGCGTGGGAAACACCATATATTTT
TRBJ2-1	few	NA	TRBV10-1	CASSRGGNEQFF	TGCGCCAGCAGCAGGGGAGGGAATGAGCAGTTCTTC
TRBJ1-2	NA	NA	TRBV28	CASSAFGGNYGYTF	TGTGCCAGCAGTGCCTTCGGGGGAAACTATGGCTACACCTTC
TRBJ1-2	once	NA	TRBV12-3/TRBV12-4	CASTPVAGYTF	TGTGCCAGCACTCCCGTAGCTGGCTACACCTTC
TRBJ1-1	NA	NA	TRBV19	CASSSPPPGRMNTEAFF	TGTGCCAGTAGTTCCCCGCCACCAGGTCGAATGAACACTGAAGCTTTCTTT
TRBJ2-3	NA	TRBD2	TRBV5-1	CASRAAGGLTDTQYF	TGCGCCAGCCGCGCAGCGGGGGGGCTCACAGATACGCAGTATTTT
TRBJ1-4	NA	NA	TRBV5-1	CASSLGQNNEKLFF	TGCGCCAGCAGCTTGGGCCAGAATAATGAAAAACTGTTTTTT
TRBJ2-7	few	NA	TRBV3-1/TRBV3-2	CASSPGEGVGSYEQYF	TGTGCCAGCAGCCCCGGGGAGGGGGTTGGATCCTACGAGCAGTACTTC
TRBJ1-1	NA	NA	TRBV18	CASSPLPGDTEAFF	TGTGCCAGCTCCCCCCTACCAGGGGACACTGAAGCTTTCTTT
TRBJ2-2	once	NA	TRBV21-1	CARRERALNTGELFF	TGTGCCCGCCGGGAGAGGGCACTGAACACCGGGGAGCTGTTTTTT
TRBJ1-6	NA	NA	TRBV7-9	CASSSGLGDSPLHF	TGTGCCAGCAGCTCGGGACTGGGAGATTCACCCCTCCACTTT
TRBJ2-6	NA	NA	TRBV6-5	CASSLEGLAGANVLTF	TGTGCCAGCAGTTTGGAGGGGCTGGCTGGGGCCAACGTCCTGACTTTC
TRBJ1-2	NA	NA	TRBV30	CAWQSRGWGNGYTF	TGTGCCTGGCAGAGTAGGGGGTGGGGAAATGGCTACACCTTC
TRBJ1-1	NA	NA	TRBV19	CASSNTGTSLGTEAFF	TGTGCCAGTAGTAACACAGGGACCTCGTTGGGAACTGAAGCTTTCTTT
TRBJ2-5	NA	NA	TRBV30	CAWSVSGRGTQYF	TGTGCCTGGAGTGTAAGCGGTCGGGGGACCCAGTACTTC
TRBJ1-6	NA	NA	TRBV9	CASSVRQDGSPLHF	TGTGCCAGCAGCGTTCGACAGGACGGGTCACCCCTCCACTTT
TRBJ1-5	NA	NA	TRBV20-1	CSASLGDGNQPQHF	TGCAGTGCTAGTCTCGGGGATGGCAATCAGCCCCAGCATTTT
TRBJ2-7	NA	TRBD1	TRBV5-1	CASSTGALHHEQYF	TGCGCCAGCAGCACAGGGGCGCTTCACCACGAGCAGTACTTC
TRBJ2-5	NA	TRBD2	TRBV19	CASSSRLAGGRETQYF	TGTGCCAGTAGTTCCCGACTAGCGGGGGGGCGGGAGACCCAGTACTTC
TRBJ2-1	few	TRBD1	TRBV7-9	CASSLGMAGGQGEQFF	TGTGCCAGCAGCTTGGGGATGGCAGGGGGCCAGGGTGAGCAGTTCTTC
TRBJ2-7	few	NA	TRBV27	CASSPPGQGHYEQYF	TGTGCCAGCAGTCCCCCGGGGCAGGGGCACTACGAGCAGTACTTC
TRBJ2-1	NA	TRBD1	TRBV6-5	CASSSGTGGDEQFF	TGTGCCAGCAGCTCCGGGACAGGGGGTGATGAGCAGTTCTTC
TRBJ2-3	NA	NA	TRBV29-1	CSVAELMNTDTQYF	TGCAGCGTTGCTGAGTTAATGAACACAGATACGCAGTATTTT
TRBJ2-5	NA	NA	TRBV30	CAGGGGDQYF	TGTGCCGGGGGGGGCGGGGACCAGTACTTC
TRBJ2-1	NA	TRBD1	TRBV24-1	CATSDHSDRGYNEQFF	TGTGCCACCAGTGACCATTCCGACAGGGGCTACAATGAGCAGTTCTTC
TRBJ1-1	NA	NA	TRBV11-3	CASSLDSYTEAFF	TGTGCCAGCAGCCTCGACAGTTACACTGAAGCTTTCTTT
TRBJ1-5	NA	NA	TRBV9	CASSAGHSNQPQHF	TGTGCCAGCAGCGCCGGACATAGCAATCAGCCCCAGCATTTT
TRBJ2-1	NA	TRBD2	TRBV30	CACSGTTYNEQFF	TGTGCCTGTTCCGGGACTACCTACAATGAGCAGTTCTTC
TRBJ2-1	NA	NA	TRBV5-1	CASSFRGGLNEQFF	TGCGCCAGCAGCTTTAGGGGGGGCCTCAATGAGCAGTTCTTC
TRBJ2-1	NA	NA	TRBV28	CASSNSEAGEQFF	TGTGCCAGCAGCAACTCCGAAGCGGGTGAGCAGTTCTTC
TRBJ2-5	NA	NA	TRBV5-6	CASSFASPETQYF	TGTGCCAGCAGCTTTGCCAGTCCAGAGACCCAGTACTTC
TRBJ2-1	NA	NA	TRBV2	CASNRLQGPLVNEQFF	TGTGCCAGCAATAGATTACAGGGCCCCCTCGTGAATGAGCAGTTCTTC
TRBJ2-4	NA	NA	TRBV5-1	CASRPGGDAKNIQYF	TGCGCCAGCCGCCCAGGAGGGGACGCCAAAAACATTCAGTACTTC
TRBJ1-1	NA	NA	TRBV5-8	CASSFRQLEAFF	TGTGCCAGCAGCTTCAGACAGCTTGAAGCTTTCTTT
TRBJ2-2	NA	TRBD2	TRBV27	CASSLRLAGATGELFF	TGTGCCAGCAGTCTCAGACTAGCGGGGGCCACCGGGGAGCTGTTTTTT
TRBJ2-2	few	NA	TRBV7-3	CASSLNPPATGELFF	TGTGCCAGCAGCTTAAATCCTCCAGCGACCGGGGAGCTGTTTTTT
TRBJ2-4	NA	TRBD2	TRBV5-4	CASSRASGGAKNIQYF	TGTGCCAGCAGCAGGGCCAGCGGGGGGGCCAAAAACATTCAGTACTTC
TRBJ2-7	NA	NA	TRBV7-3	CASSLSAVGSYEQYF	TGTGCCAGCAGCTTAAGCGCGGTCGGATCCTACGAGCAGTACTTC
TRBJ1-1	NA	TRBD1	TRBV2	CASSPGTALIEAFF	TGTGCCAGCAGCCCCGGGACAGCTCTCATTGAAGCTTTCTTT
TRBJ2-2	NA	NA	TRBV9	CASSARTNTGELFF	TGTGCCAGCAGCGCCAGGACGAACACCGGGGAGCTGTTTTTT
TRBJ2-5	NA	TRBD2	TRBV27	CASSLGLFAGGGQETQYF	TGTGCCAGCAGTTTAGGACTCTTTGCCGGGGGGGGCCAAGAGACCCAGTACTTC
TRBJ1-5	many	NA	TRBV2	CASRTGVSNQPQHF	TGTGCCAGCAGGACAGGTGTTAGCAATCAGCCCCAGCATTTT
TRBJ2-1	NA	TRBD2	TRBV16	CASSPGGGNNEQFF	TGTGCCAGCAGCCCAGGCGGGGGGAACAATGAGCAGTTCTTC
TRBJ2-1	NA	TRBD1	TRBV7-9	CASSPRQGSSYNEQFF	TGTGCCAGCAGCCCCCGACAGGGGAGCTCCTACAATGAGCAGTTCTTC
TRBJ1-6	NA	TRBD1	TRBV13	CASSSSDRGNSPLHF	TGTGCCAGCAGCTCCTCGGACAGGGGGAATTCACCCCTCCACTTT
TRBJ2-1	NA	TRBD1	TRBV19	CASSISQGAHNEQFF	TGTGCCAGTAGTATCTCACAGGGGGCCCACAATGAGCAGTTCTTC
TRBJ2-1	NA	TRBD1	TRBV5-1	CASSPGQGAWNEQFF	TGCGCCAGCAGCCCGGGACAGGGGGCATGGAATGAGCAGTTCTTC
TRBJ1-2	NA	TRBD1	TRBV6-6	CASSYHTDRGGYTF	TGTGCCAGCAGTTACCACACGGACAGGGGGGGCTACACCTTC
TRBJ1-2	NA	NA	TRBV6-1	CASSEGRQSYGYTF	TGTGCCAGCAGTGAAGGGCGACAGTCCTATGGCTACACCTTC